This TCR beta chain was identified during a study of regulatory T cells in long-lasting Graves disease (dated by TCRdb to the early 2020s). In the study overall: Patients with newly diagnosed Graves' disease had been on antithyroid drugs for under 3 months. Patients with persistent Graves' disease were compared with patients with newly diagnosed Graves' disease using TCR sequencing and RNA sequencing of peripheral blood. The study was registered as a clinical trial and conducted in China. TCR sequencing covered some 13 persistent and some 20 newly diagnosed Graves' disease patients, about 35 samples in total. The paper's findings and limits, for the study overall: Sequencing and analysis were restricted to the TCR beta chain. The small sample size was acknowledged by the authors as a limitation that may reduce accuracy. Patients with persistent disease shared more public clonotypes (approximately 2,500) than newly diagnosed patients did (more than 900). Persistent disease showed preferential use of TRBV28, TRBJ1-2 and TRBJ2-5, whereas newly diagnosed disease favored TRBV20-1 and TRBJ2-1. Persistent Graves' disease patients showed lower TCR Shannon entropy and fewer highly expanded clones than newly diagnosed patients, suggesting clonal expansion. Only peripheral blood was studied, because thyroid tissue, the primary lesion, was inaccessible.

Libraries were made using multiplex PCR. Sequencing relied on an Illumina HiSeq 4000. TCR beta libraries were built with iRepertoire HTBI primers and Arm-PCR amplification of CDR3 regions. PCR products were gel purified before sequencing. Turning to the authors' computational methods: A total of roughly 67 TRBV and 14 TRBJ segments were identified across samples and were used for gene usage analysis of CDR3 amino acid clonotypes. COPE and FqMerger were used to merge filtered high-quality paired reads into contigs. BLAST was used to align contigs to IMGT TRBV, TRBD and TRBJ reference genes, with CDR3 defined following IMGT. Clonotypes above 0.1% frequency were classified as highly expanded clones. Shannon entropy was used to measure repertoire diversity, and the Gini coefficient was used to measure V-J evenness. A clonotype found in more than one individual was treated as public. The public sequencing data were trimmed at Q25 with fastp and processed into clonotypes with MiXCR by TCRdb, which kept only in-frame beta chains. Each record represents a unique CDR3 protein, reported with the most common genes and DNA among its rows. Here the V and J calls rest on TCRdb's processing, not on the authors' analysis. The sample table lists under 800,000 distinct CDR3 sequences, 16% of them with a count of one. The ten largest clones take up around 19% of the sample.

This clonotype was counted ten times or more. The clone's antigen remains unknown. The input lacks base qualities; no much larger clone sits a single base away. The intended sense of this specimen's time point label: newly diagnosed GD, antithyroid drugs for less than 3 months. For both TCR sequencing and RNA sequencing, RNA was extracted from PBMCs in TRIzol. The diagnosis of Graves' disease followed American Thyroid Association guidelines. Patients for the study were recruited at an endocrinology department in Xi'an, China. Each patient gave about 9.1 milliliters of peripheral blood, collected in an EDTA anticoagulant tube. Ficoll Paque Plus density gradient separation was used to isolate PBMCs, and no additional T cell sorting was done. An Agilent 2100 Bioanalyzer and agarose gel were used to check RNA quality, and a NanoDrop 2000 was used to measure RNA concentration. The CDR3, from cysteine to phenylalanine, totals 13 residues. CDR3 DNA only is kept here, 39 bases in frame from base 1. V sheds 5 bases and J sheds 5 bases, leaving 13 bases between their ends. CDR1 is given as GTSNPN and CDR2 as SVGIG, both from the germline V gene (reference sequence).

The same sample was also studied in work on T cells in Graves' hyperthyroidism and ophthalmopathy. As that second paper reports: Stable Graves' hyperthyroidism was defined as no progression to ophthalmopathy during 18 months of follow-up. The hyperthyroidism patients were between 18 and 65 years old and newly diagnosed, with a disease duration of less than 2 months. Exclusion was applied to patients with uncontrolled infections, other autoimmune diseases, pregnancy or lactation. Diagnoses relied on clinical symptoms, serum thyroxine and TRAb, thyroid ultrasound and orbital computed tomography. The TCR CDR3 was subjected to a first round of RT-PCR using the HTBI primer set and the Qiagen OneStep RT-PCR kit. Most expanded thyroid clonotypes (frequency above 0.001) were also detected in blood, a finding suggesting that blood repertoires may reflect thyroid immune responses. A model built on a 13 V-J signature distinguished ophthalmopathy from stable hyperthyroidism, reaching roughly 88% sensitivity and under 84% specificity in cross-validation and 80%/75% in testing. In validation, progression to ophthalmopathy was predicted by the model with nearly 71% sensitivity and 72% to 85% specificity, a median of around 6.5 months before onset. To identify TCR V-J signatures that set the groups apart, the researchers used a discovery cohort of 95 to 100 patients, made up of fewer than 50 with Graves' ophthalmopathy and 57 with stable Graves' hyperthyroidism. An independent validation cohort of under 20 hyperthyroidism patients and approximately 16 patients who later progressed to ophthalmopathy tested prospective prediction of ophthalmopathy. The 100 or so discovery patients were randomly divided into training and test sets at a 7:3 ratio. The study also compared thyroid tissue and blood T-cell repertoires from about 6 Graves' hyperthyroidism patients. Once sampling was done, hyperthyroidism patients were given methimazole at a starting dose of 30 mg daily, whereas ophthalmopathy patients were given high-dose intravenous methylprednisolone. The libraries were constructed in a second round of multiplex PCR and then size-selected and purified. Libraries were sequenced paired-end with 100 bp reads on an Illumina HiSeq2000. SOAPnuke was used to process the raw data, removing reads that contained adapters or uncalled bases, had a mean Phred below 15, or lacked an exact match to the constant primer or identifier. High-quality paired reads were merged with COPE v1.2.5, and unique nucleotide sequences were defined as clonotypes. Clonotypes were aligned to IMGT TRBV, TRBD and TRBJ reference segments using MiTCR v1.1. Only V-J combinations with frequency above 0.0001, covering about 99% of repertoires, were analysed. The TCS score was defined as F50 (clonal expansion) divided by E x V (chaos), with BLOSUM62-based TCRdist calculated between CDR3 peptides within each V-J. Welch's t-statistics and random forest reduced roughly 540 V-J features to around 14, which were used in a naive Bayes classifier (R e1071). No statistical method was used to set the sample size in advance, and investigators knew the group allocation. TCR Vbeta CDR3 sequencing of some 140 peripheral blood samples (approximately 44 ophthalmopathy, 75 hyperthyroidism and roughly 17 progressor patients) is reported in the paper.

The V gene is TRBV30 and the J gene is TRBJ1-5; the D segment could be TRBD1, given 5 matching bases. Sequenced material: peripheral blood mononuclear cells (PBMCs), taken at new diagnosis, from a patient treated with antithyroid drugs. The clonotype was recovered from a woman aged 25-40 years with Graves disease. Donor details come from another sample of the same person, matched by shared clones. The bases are TGTGCCTGGGCCGGGACGGGGGATCAGCCCCAGCATTTT. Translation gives CAWAGTGDQPQHF.